The rows below give T cell receptor beta chains drawn from one sample of a study of human T cells and chemical hapten exposure. MiXCR was run by TCRdb on the RACE reads, yielding one entry per CDR3 protein. This table holds fewer than 300,000 distinct CDR3 sequences, about 9% found once. Here the sequenced sample was whole blood, taken in connection with sensitization to the hapten diphenylcyclopropenone (DPC). The receptors here all came from a woman between 35 and 50 years old with alopecia areata. Some clones in this sample may be carry-over from other donors' samples. CDR3s leave out the opening cysteine and the closing phenylalanine or tryptophan. The order of the fields is CDR3 length, V gene, J gene, CDR3 protein.

>17|TRBV6-5|TRBJ2-7
ASSYRAGTAAKSSYEQY
>12|TRBV6-5|TRBJ2-7
ASSSPRPTYEQY
>15|TRBV28|TRBJ2-3
ASSLRPGGGGTDTQY
>12|TRBV20-1|TRBJ2-1
SANRGGSLNEQF
>16|TRBV28|TRBJ1-1
ASSPPVGGGQMNTEAF
>14|TRBV12-3/TRBV12-4|TRBJ2-1
ASSPRQGTLYNEQF
>11|TRBV28|TRBJ2-7
ASREGRLYEQY
>14|TRBV7-9|TRBJ2-7
ASSLAHGTGDYEQY
>11|TRBV7-2|TRBJ1-1
ASSALMNTEAF
>12|TRBV7-3|TRBJ2-2
ASTEGANTGELF
>15|TRBV7-2|TRBJ2-3
ASSPQAGGLNTDTQY
>13|TRBV14|TRBJ2-5
ASSPWTGAKETQY
>14|TRBV10-3|TRBJ2-7
AISESVGALSYEQY
>13|TRBV28|TRBJ2-2
ASSPLAENTGELF
>14|TRBV5-1|TRBJ2-7
ASSLGPAGGTYEQY
>12|TRBV20-1|TRBJ1-6
SAKGGSWNSPLH
>12|TRBV28|TRBJ2-7
ASSLPGTVYEQY
>14|TRBV28|TRBJ2-6
ASSLFRGSGANVLT
>12|TRBV5-5|TRBJ2-7
ASRGTGGPYEQY
>10|TRBV6-6|TRBJ2-2
ASSGQTGELF
>13|TRBV12-3/TRBV12-4|TRBJ2-7
ASSPRVAAAGEQY
>14|TRBV7-8|TRBJ1-5
ASSVRQVGGNQPQH
>12|TRBV20-1|TRBJ1-2
SARDQGRDYGYT
>11|TRBV6-2/TRBV6-3|TRBJ2-7
ASSLQNIYEQY
>13|TRBV10-3|TRBJ2-6
AISQQGTGANVLT
>13|TRBV6-2/TRBV6-3|TRBJ2-7
ASSVRQGPSYEQY
>14|TRBV6-2/TRBV6-3|TRBJ1-5
ASQGPLPGHNQPQH
>9|TRBV2|TRBJ2-4
ASSPWDIQY
>12|TRBV5-1|TRBJ2-3
ASSGLSFLDTQY
>12|TRBV9|TRBJ2-2
ASRDGLEAGELF
>14|TRBV6-6|TRBJ1-5
ASSQTGGRNNQPQH
>13|TRBV24-1|TRBJ2-1
ATSDHRRETDEQF
>15|TRBV12-3/TRBV12-4|TRBJ2-2
ASSPTPGPTNTGELF
>13|TRBV28|TRBJ2-7
ASSWGSVGLYEQY
>12|TRBV7-8|TRBJ2-1
ASSFPGQGNEQF
>12|TRBV10-3|TRBJ1-3
AISPGLRGNTIY
>14|TRBV28|TRBJ2-2
ASREERGLNTGELF
>13|TRBV6-5|TRBJ2-7
ASSYSYSGVYEQY
>11|TRBV28|TRBJ1-1
ASSNPSTTEAF
>10|TRBV20-1|TRBJ2-2
SVPLDPGELF
>11|TRBV12-3/TRBV12-4|TRBJ2-3
ASTTGETDTQY
>15|TRBV13|TRBJ1-1
ASSLANWLDRVTEAF
>14|TRBV4-3|TRBJ2-7
ASSQDRGGGDYEQY
>11|TRBV20-1|TRBJ1-2
SARVIGDYGYT
>10|TRBV30|TRBJ1-2
AWSSTVGGYT
>12|TRBV29-1|TRBJ2-5
SVAPGAIKETQY
>14|TRBV6-2/TRBV6-3|TRBJ2-5
ASSSGQGNRQETQY
>14|TRBV5-1|TRBJ2-1
ASSPQGPGSYNEQF
>12|TRBV15|TRBJ2-3
ATSRDQGPDTQY
>12|TRBV7-9|TRBJ1-3
ASSARTGINTIY
>13|TRBV12-3/TRBV12-4|TRBJ1-1
ASTLGQGTYTEAF
>12|TRBV7-9|TRBJ2-5
AIAEQLLQETQY
>14|TRBV29-1|TRBJ2-1
SVDLLAGSSYNEQF
>11|TRBV29-1|TRBJ1-6
SVLVDYNSPLH
>13|TRBV7-2|TRBJ2-5
ASSSTSGPQETQY
>10|TRBV28|TRBJ1-6
ASSSPGSPLH
>10|TRBV6-2/TRBV6-3|TRBJ1-2
ASSYPSYGYT